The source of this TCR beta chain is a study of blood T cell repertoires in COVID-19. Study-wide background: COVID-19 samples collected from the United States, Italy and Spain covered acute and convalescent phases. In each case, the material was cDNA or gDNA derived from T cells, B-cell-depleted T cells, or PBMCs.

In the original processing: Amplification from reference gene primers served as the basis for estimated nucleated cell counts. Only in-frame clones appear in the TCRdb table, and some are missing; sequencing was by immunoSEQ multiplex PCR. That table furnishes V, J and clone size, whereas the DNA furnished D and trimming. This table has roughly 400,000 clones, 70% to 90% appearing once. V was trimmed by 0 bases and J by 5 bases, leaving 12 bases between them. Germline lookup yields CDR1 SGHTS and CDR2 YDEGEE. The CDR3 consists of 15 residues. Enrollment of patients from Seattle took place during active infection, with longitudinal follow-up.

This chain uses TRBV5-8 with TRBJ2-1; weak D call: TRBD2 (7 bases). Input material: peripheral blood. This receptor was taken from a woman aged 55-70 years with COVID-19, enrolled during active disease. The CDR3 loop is CASSLEWRGHNEQFF. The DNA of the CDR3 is TGTGCCAGCAGCTTGGAGTGGCGGGGGCACAATGAGCAGTTCTTC. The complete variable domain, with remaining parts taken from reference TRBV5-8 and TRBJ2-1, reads EAGVTQSPTHLIKTRGQQATLRCSPISGHTSVYWYQQALGLGLQFLLWYDEGEERNRGNFPPRFSGRQFPNYSSELNVNALELEDSALYLCASSLEWRGHNEQFFGPGTRLTVL.